A single sample gave rise to the 29 T cell receptor beta chains below, sequenced in a study of OX40 agonist ivuxolimab in advanced cancers. The repertoire was sequenced with immunoSEQ multiplex PCR; TCRdb's copy has only in-frame clones and lacks some. This sample has about 73,000 clones, with about nine tenths found just once. Sequenced material: CD4+ or CD8+ T cells sorted from blood, taken in a trial of the OX40 agonist ivuxolimab. Every receptor here comes from an adult with an advanced solid tumor such as melanoma, head and neck, liver or kidney cancer.

Remarks on this clone: At one of its ends the junction is not consistent with the germline gene, which may arise from a read error. This sequence joins TRBV7-9 and TRBJ2-7; 9 nucleotides align to TRBD1. In germline, CDR1 is SEHNR, CDR2 FQNEAQ (reference sequence). This CDR3 contains 12 residues. CDR3 in DNA: TGTGCCAGCAGCCCGACGGGACAGGGACGATGGTTC. Amino acid sequence: CASSPTGQGRWF.

This clone has a handful of counts. The V gene is TRBV30, the J gene TRBJ1-1, with a weak D call TRBD1 (6 bases). Looked up from germline, CDR1 is GTSNPN and CDR2 is SVGIG (reference sequence). CDR3 size: 12 residues. The CDR3 reads CAGTTGNTEAFF. The CDR3 bases are TGTGCAGGAACGACAGGGAACACTGAAGCTTTCTTT. Supplemented by reference TRBV30 and TRBJ1-1, the full variable domain reads SQTIHQWPATLVQPVGSPLSLECTVEGTSNPNLYWYRQAAGRGLQLLFYSVGIGQISSEVPQNLSASRPQDRQFILSSKKLLLSDSGFYLCAGTTGNTEAFFGQGTRLTVV.

The chain is built from TRBV15 and TRBJ2-3; D is possibly TRBD2 (6 bases). Germline V gene lookup returns CDR1 LNHNV and CDR2 YYDKDF (reference sequence). The CDR3 runs 17 residues. The V gene lost 3 bases and the J gene lost 3 bases, with 19 bases spanning the gap. The CDR3 region is CATSRAPPGDVTDTQYF. CDR3 DNA: TGTGCCACCAGCAGGGCCCCCCCGGGGGATGTTACAGATACGCAGTATTTT.

J is TRBJ1-2 and V is TRBV7-9; TRBD1 is a possible D gene (5 bases). Trimming removed 8 bases at V and 5 bases at J, with 15 bases between. This CDR3 region has 13 residues. Germline CDR1 SEHNR, CDR2 FQNEAQ (reference sequence). CDR3 region: CASHPSGGYGYTF. The CDR3 DNA reads TGTGCCAGCCACCCCAGTGGGGGATATGGCTACACCTTC.

This clone was recorded once. The chain has TRBV5-1 and TRBJ2-5; TRBD2 agrees at 8 bases. V lost 6 bases to trimming and J lost 5 bases; unmatched junction nucleotides: 6. The germline CDR1 and CDR2 sequences are SGHRS and YFSETQ. CDR3 length: 13 amino acids. The DNA for the CDR3 is TGCGCCAGCAACCCGGGAGGGCGGGAGACCCAGTACTTC. It yields the protein CASNPGGRETQYF.

The chain is built from TRBV6-1 and TRBJ2-4, with 7 bases matching TRBD2. The V gene end was trimmed by 6 bases and the J gene end by 9 bases; junction bases not matched to a gene: 14. The V gene's germline CDR1 is MNHNS and CDR2 SASEGT. The CDR3 spans 15 residues. The CDR3 nucleotides are TGTGCCAGCAGATGGGAGGGCCGTGAAAGAAGCATTCAGTACTTC. Amino acids: CASRWEGRERSIQYF.

This chain connects TRBV2 to TRBJ2-1; 13 positions agree with TRBD2. The junction had 2 bases not matched to a gene; V was cut back by 6 bases and J by 0 bases. Germline assignment: CDR1 SNHLY and CDR2 FYNNEI. The CDR3 spans 16 residues. The CDR3 region is CASRRTSGGSYNEQFF. Here the CDR3 DNA reads TGTGCCAGCAGAAGGACTAGCGGGGGCTCCTACAATGAGCAGTTCTTC. The variable domain in full, with the rest retrieved from reference TRBV2 and TRBJ2-1, is EPEVTQTPSHQVTQMGQEVILRCVPISNHLYFYWYRQILGQKVEFLVSFYNNEISEKSEIFDDQFSVERPDGSNFTLKIRSTKLEDSAMYFCASRRTSGGSYNEQFFGPGTRLTVL.

The chain employs TRBV18 and TRBJ2-5; tentative D call: TRBD2 (5 bases). Germline V gene lookup returns CDR1 KGHSH and CDR2 LQKENI. CDR3 length equals 12 residues. V gave up 4 bases and J gave up 5 bases, with 8 bases separating them. The CDR3 spells CASSQTGETQYF. In DNA form, the CDR3 reads TGTGCCAGCTCACAAACGGGGGAGACCCAGTACTTC.

The chain employs TRBV9 and TRBJ1-1, with D possibly matching TRBD1 (6 bases). This CDR3 has 15 amino acids. From germline, CDR1 is SGDLS and CDR2 YYNGEE. The ends were cut back, 3 bases at V and 0 bases at J, with 12 bases in the middle. The DNA for the CDR3 is TGTGCCAGCAGCGAGGGGGGGACCATGAACACTGAAGCTTTCTTT. Protein sequence: CASSEGGTMNTEAFF.

CDR3 nucleotide sequence: TGTGCCAGCAGCCCGGACTCTTCCTACAATGAGCAGTTCTTC. Translating it yields CASSPDSSYNEQFF. The rearrangement joins TRBV11-2 to TRBJ2-1; D is possibly TRBD2 (5 bases). CDR1 and CDR2 (germline): SGHAT, FQNNGV. Trimming pared 5 bases from V and 1 base from J, leaving 9 bases between. This CDR3 region has 14 residues.

The chain links TRBV7-9 to TRBJ2-1, with 9 bases identical to TRBD2. The J segment lost 2 bases and the V segment lost 1 base, leaving 9 bases of the junction unmatched. Per the germline V gene, CDR1 is SEHNR and CDR2 is FQNEAQ (reference sequence). The length of the CDR3 is 18 residues. As DNA, the CDR3 is TGTGCCAGCAGCTTAGGTTCTCTTAGCGGGAGCGCCTACAATGAGCAGTTCTTC. Protein product: CASSLGSLSGSAYNEQFF.

The chain is built from TRBV29-1 and TRBJ2-5, with no clear D. The CDR3 totals 14 residues. Trimming left V 8 bases short and J 2 bases short, with 18 bases between. Per the germline V gene, CDR1 is SQVTM and CDR2 is ANQGSEA. In DNA form, the CDR3 reads TGCAGCTTTGTTTCCCCGAAGGAACAAGAGACCCAGTACTTC. Its translation is CSFVSPKEQETQYF. The full variable domain, its missing parts supplied by reference TRBV29-1 and TRBJ2-5, is SAVISQKPSRDICQRGTSLTIQCQVDSQVTMMFWYRQQPGQSLTLIATANQGSEATYESGFVIDKFPISRPNLTFSTLTVSNMSPEDSSIYLCSFVSPKEQETQYFGPGTRLLVL.

In nucleotides, the CDR3 is TGCGCCAGCAGCTTGGTAGGGGGGACTAGCGGGAGGCAAGATACGCAGTATTTT. Its translation: CASSLVGGTSGRQDTQYF. The chain links TRBV5-1 to TRBJ2-3, with 15 nucleotides matching TRBD2. The germline V gene encodes CDR1 SGHRS and CDR2 YFSETQ. The CDR3 contains 18 residues. The junction had 7 bases not matched to a gene; V was cut back by 0 bases and J by 5 bases.

The rearrangement links TRBV6-5 to TRBJ1-2; D possibly corresponds to TRBD1 (5 bases). The germline V gene has CDR1 MNHEY and CDR2 SVGAGI. The CDR3 is 14 amino acids. The germline V and J ends were trimmed by 5 bases and 2 bases, with 12 bases remaining between them. CDR3 protein: CASSQETANYGYTF. The CDR3 DNA reads TGTGCCAGCAGTCAGGAGACAGCCAACTATGGCTACACCTTC.

This chain links TRBV5-1 with TRBJ2-1; D remains unclear. The length of the CDR3 is 11 residues. Germline V lookup: CDR1 SGHRS, CDR2 YFSETQ. V gave up 2 bases and J gave up 10 bases, with 7 bases separating them. Written as DNA, the CDR3 is TGCGCCAGCAGCTTTGCGGACGAGCAGTTCTTC. As protein: CASSFADEQFF. The full variable domain, with the rest looked up from reference TRBV5-1 and TRBJ2-1, is KAGVTQTPRYLIKTRGQQVTLSCSPISGHRSVSWYQQTPGQGLQFLFEYFSETQRNKGNFPGRFSGRQFSNSRSEMNVSTLELGDSALYLCASSFADEQFFGPGTRLTVL.

The V and J genes are TRBV7-9 and TRBJ1-5; D may be TRBD1 (5 bases). The CDR3 has 17 amino acids. The V end was cut by 1 base, the J end by 0 bases, with 13 bases between. Germline loops: CDR1 SEHNR, CDR2 FQNEAQ (reference sequence). The CDR3 bases are TGTGCCAGCAGCTTAGTGACAGCACTTTATAGCAATCAGCCCCAGCATTTT. Residues: CASSLVTALYSNQPQHF.

The rearrangement links TRBV21-1 to TRBJ2-2; no DNA check was done on the table's D call, TRBD1. TRBV21-1 is a pseudogene locus. The CDR3 totals 20 residues. CDR3 amino acids: CASSKPKSKRQGEGTGELFF. The CDR3 nucleotides are TGTGCCAGCAGCAAACCTAAATCAAAACGACAGGGGGAGGGAACCGGGGAGCTGTTTTTT.

This clone was counted a single time. The rearrangement links TRBV5-1 to TRBJ2-7, with a tentative D call TRBD1 (6 bases). The CDR3 totals 14 residues. Germline V CDR1 and CDR2: SGHRS, YFSETQ. Trimming took off 1 base at V and 4 bases at J, with 12 bases between the two ends. CDR3 residues: CASSLLQGAYEQYF. Here the CDR3 DNA reads TGCGCCAGCAGCTTGCTACAGGGAGCTTACGAGCAGTACTTC.

This clone was observed a single time. The chain links TRBV9 to TRBJ1-4; D gene uncertain. The CDR3 consists of 15 residues. V lost 0 bases and J 8 bases, leaving 14 bases between the germline ends. CDR1 is SGDLS, CDR2 YYNGEE, per germline. CDR3 region: CASSVGVRGWEKLFF. The CDR3 nucleotides read TGTGCCAGCAGCGTAGGGGTCCGCGGTTGGGAAAAACTGTTTTTT.

V usage is TRBV6-1 and J usage is TRBJ2-3; possible D gene TRBD1, 6 bases. Germline lookup yields CDR1 MNHNS and CDR2 SASEGT. Trimming cost V 4 bases and J 3 bases, with 26 bases left between them. CDR3 size: 19 residues. This CDR3 is CASSGPYPGTHMGTDTQYF. The CDR3 nucleotides are TGTGCCAGCAGTGGCCCCTACCCCGGGACACACATGGGAACAGATACGCAGTATTTT.

The chain couples TRBV2 to TRBJ2-3; D remains ambiguous. The CDR3 covers 13 residues. Germline V gene lookup returns CDR1 SNHLY and CDR2 FYNNEI. V lost 7 bases and J 2 bases, leaving 10 bases between the germline ends. The CDR3 here is CASTLGITDTQYF. The CDR3 region has the DNA TGTGCCAGCACGCTCGGAATCACAGATACGCAGTATTTT.

This rearrangement joins TRBV30 to TRBJ2-1; D gene unclear. Germline lookup yields CDR1 GTSNPN and CDR2 SVGIG (reference sequence). The V gene lost 0 bases and the J gene lost 9 bases, with 15 bases spanning the gap. This CDR3 is 14 amino acids long. The CDR3 DNA reads as TGTGCCTGGAGTGTACATATATCGCGGACTGAGCAGTTCTTC. Protein: CAWSVHISRTEQFF.

The gene calls are TRBV7-8 and TRBJ2-5; tentatively, D is TRBD2 (5 bases). The CDR3 length is 13 residues. Per germline, CDR1 SGHVS and CDR2 FQNEAQ. V lost 5 bases and J lost 8, with 15 bases in between. In DNA form, the CDR3 reads TGTGCCAGCAGCCCGGAGACGGCGGGTACCCAGTACTTC. This gives the protein CASSPETAGTQYF.

This clone was detected once. The chain joins TRBV27 to TRBJ2-2; possibly TRBD2 for D (6 bases). The CDR3 length is 13 residues. In germline, CDR1 is MNHEY, CDR2 SMNVEV (reference sequence). V was clipped by 8 bases and J by 0 bases, with 7 bases between them. In nucleotides, the CDR3 is TGTGCCAGCGGGACTTCGAACACCGGGGAGCTGTTTTTT. It specifies CASGTSNTGELFF.

The chain couples TRBV6-5 to TRBJ1-1; D might be TRBD1 (6 bases). The germline V gene encodes CDR1 MNHEY and CDR2 SVGAGI. The CDR3 covers 15 residues. V was pared by 0 bases and J by 0 bases, with 8 bases between. The CDR3 region is CASSYSQGLNTEAFF. In DNA form, the CDR3 reads TGTGCCAGCAGTTACTCTCAGGGGCTGAACACTGAAGCTTTCTTT.

CDR3 sequence reads: CASSRGAGVAGGRYEQYF. CDR3 DNA: TGTGCCAGCAGCCGGGGAGCGGGTGTCGCGGGAGGGCGGTACGAGCAGTACTTC. The chain links TRBV2 to TRBJ2-7, with 9 bases lining up with TRBD2. The V gene's germline CDR1 is SNHLY and CDR2 FYNNEI. Unmatched junction bases numbered 19, after V lost 6 bases and J lost 4 bases. CDR3 size: 18 residues.

Comments on this clone: Distinct nucleotide sequences in the sample also encode this CDR3. The chain links TRBV6-6 to TRBJ2-3; 12 bases are a match to TRBD2. The ends lost 6 bases at V and 3 bases at J; junction bases unmatched: 4. This CDR3 contains 15 residues. The germline V gene has CDR1 MNHNY and CDR2 SVGAGI (reference sequence). DNA for the CDR3: TGTGCCAGCAGGACCACTAGCGGGAGGACAGATACGCAGTATTTT. This codes for CASRTTSGRTDTQYF.

J is TRBJ1-1 and V is TRBV10-2; D not certain. Germline lookup yields CDR1 WSHSY and CDR2 SAAADI. V dropped 3 bases and J dropped 1 base, with 12 bases sitting between them. This CDR3 is 15 amino acids long. CDR3: CASSDRWVGNTEAFF. CDR3 DNA sequence: TGCGCCAGCAGTGATCGATGGGTTGGGAACACTGAAGCTTTCTTT.

This rearrangement joins TRBV5-1 to TRBJ1-6; 7 nucleotides match TRBD1. The CDR3 has 16 residues. J lost 4 bases, V lost 0 bases, and 4 bases had no gene match. The germline CDR1 and CDR2 sequences are SGHRS and YFSETQ. The CDR3 sequence: CASSLVAGGYNSPLHF. For the CDR3, the DNA is TGCGCCAGCAGCTTGGTAGCAGGGGGTTATAATTCACCCCTCCACTTT.